This T cell receptor (beta chain) originates from a study of cytomegalovirus exposure and HLA in healthy donors. Study-wide points: A list of 150 to 200 TCR beta chains associated with cytomegalovirus was given. Some V segments could not be told apart, so they were left out, TRBV6-2 and TRBV6-3 among them. TCR beta sequences reportedly predicted the HLA-A and HLA-B alleles of most subjects accurately.

V shed 7 bases, J shed 8 bases, and the junction held 7 bases outside the gene matches. This CDR3 contains 12 residues. Germline CDR1 reads SGHVS; CDR2 reads FQNEAQ. The PCR employed 60 Vbeta primers together with 13 Jbeta primers. Generated by immunoSEQ multiplex PCR, the TCRdb table keeps only in-frame clones and is missing some. The repertoire holds around 140,000 clones, approximately 10% seen once, with roughly 6.4% in the top ten. This clone has a handful of counts. No antigen is known for it. The sequencing input was PBMCs. The V and J genes are TRBV7-8 and TRBJ1-2, with 7 bases aligning to TRBD1. The sequence came from a woman aged 40 to 50 in good health and CMV-seropositive. In DNA, the CDR3 is TGTGCCAGCACCGACAGGGCAGGAGGCTACACCTTC. It codes for CASTDRAGGYTF.